This entry lists 10 T cell receptor beta chains sequenced from one sample in a study of graft-versus-host responses after intestinal transplantation. These receptors are not linked to any known antigen. Clones were read by immunoSEQ multiplex PCR, and TCRdb kept only the in-frame ones, dropping some. The sample contains 35,000 to 50,000 clones, 90% to 95% of which appear only once. The sample consisted of unstimulated CD8+ T cells sorted from spleen or lymph node cells, taken before transplant. The receptors were gathered from a human donor who was the organ donor for an intestinal transplant.

V usage is TRBV6-5 and J usage is TRBJ2-1; D call uncertain. Germline-derived CDR1 and CDR2 are MNHEY and SVGAGI. V dropped 2 bases and J dropped 6 bases, with 14 bases sitting between them. The CDR3 totals 15 residues. CDR3 nucleotide sequence: TGTGCCAGCAGTTACGAGAGACACCCTAGCAATGAGCAGTTCTTC. It yields the protein CASSYERHPSNEQFF.

This chain uses TRBV4-1 with TRBJ2-1, with 7 bases fitting TRBD2. In germline, CDR1 is MGHRA, CDR2 YSYEKL. J gave up 0 bases and V 3 bases, and 5 bases lay outside the gene matches. This CDR3 is built from 16 residues. CDR3 coding DNA: TGCGCCAGCAGCCAGGCTAGCGGCAGCTCCTACAATGAGCAGTTCTTC. It codes for CASSQASGSSYNEQFF.

The chain employs TRBV29-1 and TRBJ1-2; D perhaps matches TRBD1 (5 bases). Per the germline V gene, CDR1 is SQVTM and CDR2 is ANQGSEA. CDR3 size: 16 residues. Deletions cut 3 bases from V and 0 bases from J, with 17 bases between. CDR3 DNA sequence: TGCAGCGTTGAGGGGGAGACAGTCCAGGCTAACTATGGCTACACCTTC. Residues: CSVEGETVQANYGYTF. The whole variable domain, filled in from reference TRBV29-1 and TRBJ1-2, reads SAVISQKPSRDICQRGTSLTIQCQVDSQVTMMFWYRQQPGQSLTLIATANQGSEATYESGFVIDKFPISRPNLTFSTLTVSNMSPEDSSIYLCSVEGETVQANYGYTFGSGTRLTVV.

The genes are TRBV7-8 and TRBJ2-3; 9 positions match TRBD2. The germline V gene encodes CDR1 SGHVS and CDR2 FQNEAQ. The CDR3 spans 12 residues. DNA of the CDR3: TGTAGCAGCGGGGGGTACACAGATACGCAGTATTTT. Its protein product is CSSGGYTDTQYF.

The V gene is TRBV27, the J gene TRBJ2-7; D is perhaps TRBD1 (8 bases). The CDR3 loop spans 14 amino acids. Trimming left V 5 bases short and J 7 bases short, with 18 bases between. Germline V gene lookup returns CDR1 MNHEY and CDR2 SMNVEV (reference sequence). Here the CDR3 DNA reads TGTGCCAGCAGTGGCACAGGGGGGGTTGATGAGCAGTACTTC. It is translated as CASSGTGGVDEQYF.

The genes are TRBV11-1 and TRBJ1-1; a possible D gene is TRBD1 (6 bases). Trimming removed 2 bases from V and 7 bases from J, with 11 bases in between. Germline V gene data show CDR1 as SGHAT and CDR2 as FQDESV (reference sequence). This CDR3 is 13 amino acids long. The CDR3 nucleotides are TGTGCCAGCAGCTTATTGGAGGGGGTTGAAGCTTTCTTT. This sequence encodes CASSLLEGVEAFF.

This clone showed up just a few times. The rearrangement links TRBV4-3 to TRBJ1-3; 7 bases are shared with TRBD1. Germline V gene sequence: CDR1 LGHNA, CDR2 YSLEER. There are 16 residues in the CDR3. V gave up 0 bases and J gave up 2 bases; unmatched junction bases: 4. CDR3 nucleotides: TGCGCCAGCAGCCAAGAGCGGCAGGGGGCTGGAAACACCATATATTTT. The encoded protein is CASSQERQGAGNTIYF.

The gene calls are TRBV27 and TRBJ1-1, with TRBD1 as a possible D gene (5 bases). Germline V gives CDR1 MNHEY, CDR2 SMNVEV (reference sequence). The ends were cut back, 4 bases at V and 1 base at J, with 7 bases in the middle. The CDR3 covers 13 residues. CDR3 DNA sequence: TGTGCCAGCAGTTACGGACAGAACACTGAAGCTTTCTTT. Protein sequence: CASSYGQNTEAFF.

This chain uses TRBV30 with TRBJ1-1, with 9 positions matching TRBD1. The germline V gene encodes CDR1 GTSNPN and CDR2 SVGIG (reference sequence). This CDR3 is built from 15 residues. J gave up 6 bases and V 5 bases, and 13 bases lay outside the gene matches. The CDR3 loop is CAWQSRDRVWAEAFF. The CDR3 DNA sequence: TGTGCCTGGCAATCCCGGGACAGGGTGTGGGCTGAAGCTTTCTTT.

This clone was detected only once. The genes are TRBV6-1 and TRBJ1-1, with TRBD1 matching over 7 bases. Germline V gene data show CDR1 as MNHNS and CDR2 as SASEGT. The CDR3 extends over 14 amino acids. Unmatched junction bases numbered 2, after V lost 2 bases and J lost 2 bases. CDR3 region: CASSEIGGNTEAFF. The CDR3 DNA is TGTGCCAGCAGTGAAATAGGGGGCAACACTGAAGCTTTCTTT.